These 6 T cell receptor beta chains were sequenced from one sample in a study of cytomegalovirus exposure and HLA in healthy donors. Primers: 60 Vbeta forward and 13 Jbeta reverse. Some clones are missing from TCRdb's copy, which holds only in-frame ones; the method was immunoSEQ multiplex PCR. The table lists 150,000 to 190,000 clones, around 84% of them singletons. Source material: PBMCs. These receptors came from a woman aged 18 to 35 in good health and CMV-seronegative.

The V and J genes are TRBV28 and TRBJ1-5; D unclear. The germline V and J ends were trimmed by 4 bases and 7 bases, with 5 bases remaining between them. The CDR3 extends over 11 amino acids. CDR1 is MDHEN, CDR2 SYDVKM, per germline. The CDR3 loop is CASSSVQPQHF. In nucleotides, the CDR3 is TGTGCCAGCAGTTCGGTCCAGCCCCAGCATTTT.

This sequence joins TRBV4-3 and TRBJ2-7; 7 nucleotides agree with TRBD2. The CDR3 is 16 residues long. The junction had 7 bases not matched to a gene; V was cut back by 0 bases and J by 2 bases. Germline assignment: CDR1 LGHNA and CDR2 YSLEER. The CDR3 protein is CASSQDWASGTYEQYF. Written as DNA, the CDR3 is TGCGCCAGCAGCCAAGATTGGGCTAGCGGTACCTACGAGCAGTACTTC.

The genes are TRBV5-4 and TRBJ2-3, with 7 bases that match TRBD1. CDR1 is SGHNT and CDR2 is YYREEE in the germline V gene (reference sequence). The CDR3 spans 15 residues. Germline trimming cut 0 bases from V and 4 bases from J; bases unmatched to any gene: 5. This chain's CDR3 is CASSLEGARADTQYF. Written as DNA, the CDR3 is TGTGCCAGCAGCTTGGAGGGGGCTAGGGCAGATACGCAGTATTTT.

In DNA, the CDR3 is TGTGCCAGCAGTTTCACCGGGACTAGCGGGGGGCGCGGGACAGATACGCAGTATTTT. Residues: CASSFTGTSGGRGTDTQYF. This rearrangement joins TRBV27 to TRBJ2-3, with 15 positions matching TRBD2. The J segment lost 3 bases and the V segment lost 3 bases, leaving 10 bases of the junction unmatched. This CDR3 has 19 amino acids. The germline CDR1 and CDR2 sequences are MNHEY and SMNVEV (reference sequence).

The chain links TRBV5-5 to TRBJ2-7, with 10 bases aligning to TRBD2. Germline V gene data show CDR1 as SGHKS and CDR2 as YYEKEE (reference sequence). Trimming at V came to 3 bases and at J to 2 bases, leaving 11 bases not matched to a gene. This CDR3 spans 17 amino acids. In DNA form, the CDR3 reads TGTGCCAGCAGCTCCCACTCTAGCGGGAGAGCCGCCTACGAGCAGTACTTC. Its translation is CASSSHSSGRAAYEQYF.

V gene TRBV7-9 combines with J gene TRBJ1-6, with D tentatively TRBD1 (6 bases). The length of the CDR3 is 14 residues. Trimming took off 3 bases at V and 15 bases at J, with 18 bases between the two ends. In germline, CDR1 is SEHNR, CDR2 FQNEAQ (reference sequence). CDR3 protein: CASSFGGANQLLHF. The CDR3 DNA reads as TGTGCCAGCAGCTTCGGGGGGGCGAATCAGCTCCTCCACTTT.